These 9 T cell receptor beta chains were all obtained from the same sample, sequenced in a study of blood T cell repertoires in COVID-19. Repertoires were generated with immunoSEQ multiplex PCR, while TCRdb's copy carries only in-frame clones and drops some. There are roughly 200,000 clones in the sample; 84% occur only once, and approximately 8% lies in the top ten. The source material was peripheral blood. The receptors originated from a woman aged 80 or over with COVID-19, enrolled during active disease.

The J gene is TRBJ2-1, the V gene TRBV11-3; 8 bases match TRBD2. V lost 1 base, J lost 2 bases, and 7 bases stayed unmatched. Looked up from germline, CDR1 is SGHNT and CDR2 is YENEEA. The CDR3 is 17 amino acids. DNA of the CDR3: TGTGCCAGCAGCTTAGGAACCCTAGCGGGCCCCTACAATGAGCAGTTCTTC. It translates to CASSLGTLAGPYNEQFF. Variable domain in full (rest from reference TRBV11-3 and TRBJ2-1): EAGVVQSPRYKIIEKKQPVAFWCNPISGHNTLYWYLQNLGQGPELLIRYENEEAVDDSQLPKDRFSAERLKGVDSTLKIQPAELGDSAVYLCASSLGTLAGPYNEQFFGPGTRLTVL.

The J gene is TRBJ1-2, the V gene TRBV1; the table calls TRBD1, which could not be checked here. TRBV1 is classified as a pseudogene. The CDR3 has 16 residues. The CDR3: CTSSQPPTNRPYGYTF. CDR3 DNA: TGCACCAGCAGCCAACCCCCAACAAACAGGCCCTATGGCTACACCTTC.

V and J are TRBV28 and TRBJ2-6; D possibly corresponds to TRBD1 (6 bases). The V gene's germline CDR1 is MDHEN and CDR2 SYDVKM. The ends were cut back, 3 bases at V and 2 bases at J, with 8 bases in the middle. This CDR3 is built from 15 residues. The CDR3 DNA follows: TGTGCCAGCAGTTTTTCAGGGGCTGGGGCCAACGTCCTGACTTTC. This codes for CASSFSGAGANVLTF.

The rearrangement links TRBV9 to TRBJ2-6; 7 nucleotides agree with TRBD2. CDR3 size: 18 residues. Germline lookup yields CDR1 SGDLS and CDR2 YYNGEE. V lost 3 bases to trimming and J lost 0 bases; unmatched junction nucleotides: 9. CDR3 bases: TGTGCCAGCAGCGCGGACGGTGGGGGGGACTCTGGGGCCAACGTCCTGACTTTC. Its protein is CASSADGGGDSGANVLTF. The full variable domain, rest sourced from reference TRBV9 and TRBJ2-6, is DSGVTQTPKHLITATGQRVTLRCSPRSGDLSVYWYQQSLDQGLQFLIQYYNGEERAKGNILERFSAQQFPDLHSELNLSSLELGDSALYFCASSADGGGDSGANVLTFGAGSRLTVL.

The genes are TRBV6-2 or TRBV6-3 and TRBJ1-1, with D uncertain. Deletions cut 6 bases from V and 0 bases from J, with 8 bases between. The CDR3 is made up of 13 amino acids. Germline assignment: CDR1 MNHEY and CDR2 SVGEGT. This CDR3 reads CASSPNLNTEAFF. CDR3 bases: TGTGCCAGCAGCCCCAATTTGAACACTGAAGCTTTCTTT.

The chain uses TRBV28 and TRBJ2-7; D is perhaps TRBD1 (6 bases). The germline V gene encodes CDR1 MDHEN and CDR2 SYDVKM. V lost 4 bases and J lost 7, with 11 bases in between. The CDR3 sequence is 12 residues long. The CDR3, as DNA: TGTGCCAGCAGTTCCGGGACACCAGAGCAGTACTTC. It yields the protein CASSSGTPEQYF.

This chain links TRBV4-1 with TRBJ1-3; 7 bases line up with TRBD1. CDR3 length: 15 residues. The germline CDR1 and CDR2 sequences are MGHRA and YSYEKL. Losses at the gene ends were 1 base for V and 3 bases for J; bases not matched to a gene: 3. Here the CDR3 DNA reads TGCGCCAGCAGCCAAGTAGGGGGCGATGGAAACACCATATATTTT. It is translated as CASSQVGGDGNTIYF.

This chain uses TRBV9 with TRBJ1-6, with 7 nucleotides matching TRBD1. The junction had 9 bases not matched to a gene; V was cut back by 7 bases and J by 8 bases. The germline gives CDR1 SGDLS, CDR2 YYNGEE. The CDR3 consists of 14 residues. CDR3 sequence: CASAPGTADSPLHF. The CDR3 nucleotides read TGTGCCAGCGCTCCCGGGACAGCCGATTCACCCCTCCACTTT.

The chain recombines TRBV3-1 (or the pseudogene TRBV3-2) with TRBJ2-1; 8 nucleotides line up with TRBD1. This CDR3 contains 16 residues. V shed 2 bases, J shed 7 bases, and the junction held 10 bases outside the gene matches. Germline V gene sequence: CDR1 LGHDT, CDR2 YNNKEL (reference sequence). CDR3 DNA: TGTGCCAGCAGCCAATATACAGGGGGTCTTAGGAATGAGCAGTTCTTC. Its protein product is CASSQYTGGLRNEQFF.